This note documents a single T cell receptor (beta chain) sequence. This clonotype was picked up one time. Its antigen has not been determined. Per-base quality was not reported, and no clone a single base away is much larger than it. The germline V end is reduced by 7 bases and the J end by 4 bases; junction bases left unmatched: 11. Inclusive of the bounding cysteine and phenylalanine, the CDR3 is 15 residues long. Here the CDR3 DNA is all that survives: 45 bases in frame from base 1. Sequences MNHNS (CDR1) and SASEGT (CDR2) are obtained from the germline V gene. Library preparation was by 5' RACE. Sequencing took place on an Illumina HiSeq 2500. A second PCR of 7 to 11 cycles was performed with a sample-barcoded 5' primer and a J-beta primer mix. A template-switch 5' adaptor carrying 12 random nucleotides introduced a unique molecular identifier onto each TCR beta cDNA molecule. At least 2.5 million CDR3-containing paired-end reads were obtained from each sample. The Mint cDNA synthesis kit, primed by a TRBC-specific oligonucleotide, was used to synthesize first-strand cDNA from all RNA. Following uracil-DNA glycosylase treatment, a first 18-cycle PCR with universal primers M1SS and BC2_uni_R was performed on all cDNA. Turning to the authors' computational methods: Each sample was normalized by randomly selecting 1 million high-quality reads, each carrying a distinct molecular identifier. Instead of being binned into consensus sequences, reads that shared molecular identifiers were thrown out. MiTCR, set to a Q25 quality threshold and the strictest error-elimination algorithm, was used for CDR3 identification, clonotype clustering and error correction. A nonparametric unseen species model with Euler transformation was used to estimate a lower bound on total TCR beta diversity. The public reads were run again by TCRdb, first through fastp at Q25 and then through MiXCR, and only productive beta chains were kept. For every CDR3 protein sequence, its rows merge into one entry that carries the most common genes and DNA. TCRdb's processing, not the authors', yielded these V and J calls. The sample records more than 1,400,000 distinct CDR3 sequences, about 40% of which are singletons. The ten largest clones take up roughly 7.7% of the sample.

This entry is derived from a study of blood T cells in healthy people across ages (dated by TCRdb to the mid-2010s). For context, the study as a whole: Template switching captured roughly one uniquely barcoded TCR beta cDNA molecule per two T cells in model experiments. Using deep sequencing normalized with unique cDNA molecular identifiers, the study measured how TCR beta repertoire diversity changes with age. Donors were grouped into four age groups: young (average roughly 15 years), middle-aged (39), aged (62) and long-lived (around 82). To avoid experimental bias, donors of different ages were randomly spread across the sequencing lanes. The study analyzed two additional independent replicas of 1 million unique cDNA reads from the same blood draw for two donors, one aged 18 to 30 and one aged 80 or older.

Study-wide conclusions, independent of this receptor: Estimates of total diversity based on one million sequenced T cells were considered lower bounds and underestimates. Compared with the aged group, the long-lived group had more naive CD4+ T cells, fewer expanded clones and increased TCR diversity, a pattern suggesting age selection. Observed TCR beta diversity per million T cells fell roughly linearly with age, and a significant reduction was already apparent by age approximately 40. A strong correlation was found between observed TCR beta diversity and the percentage of naive T cells measured by flow cytometry. Since profiling was done on bulk unsorted PBMCs, naive and antigen-experienced compartments could not be conclusively compared. Because the CMV infection status of the donors was unknown, age-related changes in expanded clonotypes may potentially have been confounded.

Systemically healthy Caucasian individuals from Russia, roughly 40 in total and aged roughly 6 to 100 years, were included as donors. Each donor gave ten milliliters of peripheral blood, collected into EDTA-treated Vacutainer tubes. Ficoll-Paque density-gradient centrifugation was used to isolate PBMCs, with at least 6 million per sample. Trizol reagent was used to extract total RNA from the PBMCs, yielding at least 6 micrograms per sample. For every donor, an aliquot of PBMCs went through flow cytometry to measure the percentages of naive CD45RAhigh/CD27high T cells. Input material: blood. The sequence was collected from a young woman in good health. Here the chain combines TRBV6-1 and TRBJ1-1; TRBD1 aligns with 8 central bases. The DNA is as follows: TGTGCCAGCATAGGCAGGGGGCGGAGGGGCACTGAAGCTTTCTTT. Translated, it gives CASIGRGRRGTEAFF.